This T cell receptor beta chain was obtained from a study of shared clonotypes between healthy human individuals (dated by TCRdb to between 2020 and 2021). Study-wide context: A few men and a couple of women, aged 18 to 49 years, made up the cohort. For each donor, three plates each were used for CD4 naive and CD4 memory, two plates were used for CD8 naive, and one plate was used for CD8 memory. Blood TCR repertoires of about 5 healthy adults were deeply sequenced to estimate repertoire size and the extent of clonotype sharing between individuals. To increase sequencing depth and limit assay-specific biases, different laboratories used diverse techniques to prepare libraries and sequence TCR repertoires. Per donor, leukapheresis produced somewhere between about 0.8 and 9 billion PBMCs. General study outcomes and caveats: When a handful of donors were compared, the shared fraction of clonotypes was about 5% for naive CD4, approximately 3.5% for naive CD8, about 2.4% for memory CD4, and under 0.5% for memory CD8. Sampling was restricted to blood, and TCR repertoires in tissue are likely to differ from TCR repertoires in blood. The small number of donors limited the genetic and exposure-history diversity represented. Based on pairwise subsampling, the degree of clonotype sharing among donors was expected to be affected by sequencing depth. Rarefaction of sorted-subset datasets indicated incomplete sequencing despite the large sequencing depth. Naive subsets generally had larger estimated clonotype richness than memory subsets did. Compared with non-shared clonotypes, the clonotypes found in all four sorted-subset donors had higher generation probabilities.

There are 15 amino acids in the CDR3, from cysteine to phenylalanine inclusive. Only CDR3 DNA is held: 45 bases, read in frame from base 1. The trim is 0 bases for V and 0 bases for J, with a gap of 8 bases between the germline ends. Per the germline V gene (reference sequence), MNHNY is the CDR1 and SVGAGI is the CDR2. In regard to this clone: It lacks a known antigen. No much larger clone is present one base from it, and per-base qualities are unavailable. The sample has other DNA sequences that encode this CDR3 too.

The donors were healthy, HIV-negative adults who had no recently reported acute infections or vaccinations. Only Caucasian adults living in Nashville, Tennessee, USA were represented among the donors. Magnetic negative selection was used to enrich CD4+ T cells, after which naive cells were positively selected on CD45RA and the negative fraction became the memory subset. Blood was obtained by leukapheresis, after which PBMCs were separated by Ficoll-Histopaque density gradient centrifugation and cryopreserved in liquid nitrogen vapor phase. Analytical flow cytometry was used to check the purity and quantity of each magnetically sorted T cell population. Genomic DNA was isolated from each sorted fraction and quantified by UV absorbance on a Nanodrop 2000c. Using the deep immunoSEQ assay, TCR CDR3 regions were amplified from genomic DNA by multiplex PCR. For each cell subset, the extracted genomic DNA was distributed evenly across all wells of several immunoSEQ 96-well plates, and each plate served as one replicate. For sorted subsets, each replicate PCR was loaded with roughly 0.2 ug genomic DNA, equivalent to approximately 33,000 T cell genomes. Purified libraries were quantified with a Qubit 3.0 fluorometer, sized on a Bioanalyzer 2100, and re-quantified with the KAPA Library Quantification kit. Every immunoSEQ 96-well plate was sequenced on a separate single-read 150-cycle Illumina NextSeq 550 flow cell. Per the authors' processing: Because the immunoSEQ output included only junctional sequences and no quality scores, the filtering could not be the same as the filtering used for full-length reads. Sequences were annotated with PyIR, a Python wrapper for IgBLAST v1.9, using IMGT germline references to assign V/J genes and CDR3. Reads with weak V/J assignments (E-value above 1e-6), missing CDR3, stop codons, out-of-frame junctions, or ambiguous translated residues were removed. V3J clonotypes were defined by identical inferred V gene, J gene, and CDR3 amino acid sequence. To compute the percentage overlap between repertoires, the number of shared unique clonotypes was divided by the size of the smaller repertoire. Three approaches were used to assess repertoire richness: RTK rarefaction, the Chao1 estimator, and Recon v2.1 estimates of unobserved clonotypes. Generation probabilities for all TCRbeta clonotypes obtained by the gDNA method from a few donors were computed using OLGA. The table was pulled from immuneACCESS by TCRdb, which kept in-frame rearrangements only. Such tables lose some clones; where checked, under half of the loss comes from unresolved V genes, and the rest has no known cause. V, J and clone size derive from that table, while D and trimming were established from the DNA sequence. This sample holds a few million clones; around 94% were observed only once. About 0.13% of the sample belongs to the ten largest clones.

The TCR was taken from a man between 18 and 35 years old in good health. The sample was naive CD4+ T cells sorted from blood. Read against the paper, the sample's cell subset or site label means: CD45RA+ positively selected. The chain is made from TRBV6-6 and TRBJ1-1, with a weak D call of TRBD1 (6 bases match). The DNA is as follows: TGTGCCAGCAGTTACTCGAGGGGGATGAACACTGAAGCTTTCTTT. This sequence encodes CASSYSRGMNTEAFF.